The 19 T cell receptor beta chains given below trace back to one sample, sequenced in a study of CD8 T cells in Susac syndrome. The RNA, about 0.5 to 1 ug, was put through reverse transcription using random hexamers. MiXCR, run by TCRdb on the immunoSEQ multiplex PCR reads, gives a single entry per CDR3 protein. This sample yields 120,000 or so distinct CDR3 sequences, of which approximately 96% are seen a single time; roughly 0.14% belongs to the top ten. Sequencing was done on a sample of CD4+ T cells from PBMCs. Receptors originate from a human donor with Susac syndrome.

The rearrangement links TRBV30 to TRBJ2-1; D tentatively reads TRBD1 or TRBD2 (5 bases each). The V and J ends lost 7 bases and 4 bases respectively, with 8 bases between them. CDR3 length: 11 amino acids. Germline loops: CDR1 GTSNPN, CDR2 SVGIG (reference sequence). This CDR3 is CAYGAYNEQFF. CDR3 nucleotides: TGTGCCTACGGGGCGTACAATGAGCAGTTCTTC.

CDR3 DNA sequence: TGTGCCAGCTCTCTAAACGGCAATCAGCCCCAGCATTTT. It translates to CASSLNGNQPQHF. This chain connects TRBV6-5 to TRBJ1-5; no clear D. The germline V and J ends were trimmed by 8 bases and 2 bases, with 10 bases remaining between them. Germline V gene data show CDR1 as MNHEY and CDR2 as SVGAGI. The CDR3 is 13 amino acids.

The chain links TRBV27 to TRBJ1-5; D is undetermined. The CDR3 contains 14 residues. Trimming left V 5 bases short and J 4 bases short, with 12 bases between. CDR1 MNHEY and CDR2 SMNVEV come from the germline V gene (reference sequence). CDR3 sequence: CASSPQRENQPQHF. The CDR3 coding sequence is TGTGCCAGCAGTCCCCAGCGTGAGAATCAGCCCCAGCATTTT.

This chain uses TRBV5-4 with TRBJ2-7; the match to TRBD2 covers 8 bases. CDR1 and CDR2 (germline): SGHNT, YYREEE (reference sequence). This CDR3 is 15 amino acids long. V was clipped by 1 base and J by 5 bases; unmatched bases: 8. CDR3 loop: CASSLNSGSFHEQYF. The CDR3 DNA sequence: TGTGCCAGCAGCTTGAACAGCGGGAGTTTCCACGAGCAGTACTTC.

The rearrangement uses TRBV4-2 and TRBJ2-2, with TRBD1 matching 10 bases. After removal of 0 bases from V and 4 bases from J, the junction contained 8 bases not matched to a gene. Germline CDR1 is LGHNA and CDR2 is YNFKEQ. The CDR3 loop spans 18 amino acids. Here the CDR3 DNA reads TGTGCCAGCAGCCAAGATCAGGGACAGGGGTTAGGCACCGGGGAGCTGTTTTTT. This sequence encodes CASSQDQGQGLGTGELFF.

The chain is built from TRBV10-3 and TRBJ1-4, with TRBD1 as a possible D gene (6 bases). Germline values: CDR1 ENHRY, CDR2 SYGVKD. The V end was cut by 4 bases, the J end by 0 bases, with 9 bases between. The CDR3 is made up of 15 amino acids. CDR3 nucleotides: TGTGCCATCAGTGTGACAGGAGCAACTAATGAAAAACTGTTTTTT. Translating it yields CAISVTGATNEKLFF.

The V gene is TRBV19, the J gene TRBJ2-3; 11 bases are shared with TRBD1. The germline gives CDR1 LNHDA, CDR2 SQIVND (reference sequence). CDR3 size: 15 residues. With 6 bases clipped from V and 4 bases from J, the junction kept 6 bases outside the gene matches. CDR3 DNA: TGTGCCAGTAGCCGGCGGACAGGGGGCGCAGATACGCAGTATTTT. Translated, it gives CASSRRTGGADTQYF.

V gene TRBV3-1 combines with J gene TRBJ1-1; D call uncertain. Germline values: CDR1 LGHDT, CDR2 YNNKEL (reference sequence). The CDR3 has 13 residues. Trimming removed 4 bases from V and 2 bases from J, with 8 bases in between. CDR3 residues: CASSPDSNTEAFF. The CDR3 nucleotides are TGTGCCAGCAGCCCCGATTCAAACACTGAAGCTTTCTTT.

This chain connects TRBV7-9 to TRBJ2-7; 7 bases map to TRBD1. CDR3 length equals 14 residues. Germline lookup yields CDR1 SEHNR and CDR2 FQNEAQ (reference sequence). V trimming: 5 bases; J trimming: 2 bases; junction bases outside the gene matches: 6. The CDR3 DNA sequence: TGTGCCAGCAGCCTCCGACAGGGCACCTACGAGCAGTACTTC. Translating gives CASSLRQGTYEQYF.

The rearrangement uses TRBV5-1 and TRBJ2-5, with 14 bases matching TRBD2. CDR3 length: 17 residues. Germline V gives CDR1 SGHRS, CDR2 YFSETQ. V lost 3 bases, J lost 1 base, and 5 bases stayed unmatched. The CDR3 coding sequence is TGCGCCAGCAGCTCCGGACTAGCGGGAGGTACCCAAGAGACCCAGTACTTC. As protein: CASSSGLAGGTQETQYF.

The rearrangement links TRBV24-1 to TRBJ2-5, with 11 bases identical to TRBD2. Germline V lookup: CDR1 KGHDR, CDR2 SFDVKD. V shed 3 bases, J shed 4 bases, and the junction held 9 bases outside the gene matches. This CDR3 is built from 17 residues. The CDR3 here is CATSDPLAGGGSETQYF. DNA of the CDR3: TGTGCCACCAGTGATCCTCTAGCGGGAGGTGGATCAGAGACCCAGTACTTC.

This chain links TRBV29-1 with TRBJ1-2; D uncertain. The CDR3 spans 11 residues. The V and J ends lost 3 bases and 8 bases respectively, with 10 bases between them. Germline V gene sequence: CDR1 SQVTM, CDR2 ANQGSEA. The CDR3 loop reads CSVDEGRGYTF. CDR3 DNA sequence: TGCAGCGTTGATGAGGGTAGGGGCTACACCTTC.

The rearrangement links TRBV3-1 to TRBJ2-4; D is possibly TRBD1 or TRBD2 (5 bases each). There are 17 residues in the CDR3. V lost 4 bases to trimming and J lost 1 base, with 17 bases between them. Germline V lookup: CDR1 LGHDT, CDR2 YNNKEL (reference sequence). The CDR3 DNA sequence: TGTGCCAGCAGCCTAGGGCCGGTCGAGGGGGCCAAAAACATTCAGTACTTC. Residues: CASSLGPVEGAKNIQYF. The complete variable domain, with remaining parts taken from reference TRBV3-1 and TRBJ2-4, reads DTAVSQTPKYLVTQMGNDKSIKCEQNLGHDTMYWYKQDSKKFLKIMFSYNNKELIINETVPNRFSPKSPDKAHLNLHINSLELGDSAVYFCASSLGPVEGAKNIQYFGAGTRLSVL.

The rearrangement uses TRBV28 and TRBJ2-7, with a tentative D call TRBD1 (6 bases). V shed 5 bases and J shed 3 bases, with 17 bases lying between them. Germline CDR1 is MDHEN and CDR2 is SYDVKM. This CDR3 contains 15 residues. The CDR3 reads CASSPRGRGIYEQYF. The CDR3 nucleotides are TGTGCCAGCAGTCCCCGAGGCAGGGGAATCTACGAGCAGTACTTC.

V and J are TRBV29-1 and TRBJ2-5, with D perhaps TRBD1 (5 bases). CDR3 length: 11 amino acids. Looked up from germline, CDR1 is SQVTM and CDR2 is ANQGSEA. The V end lost 3 bases, the J end lost 4 bases, and 6 bases lay between the germline ends. In nucleotides, the CDR3 is TGCAGCGTTGACAGGGTAGAGACCCAGTACTTC. It encodes CSVDRVETQYF.

This clonotype showed up just once. This chain uses TRBV20-1 with TRBJ2-7; the D gene is possibly TRBD2 (6 bases). V lost 3 bases, J lost 0 bases, and 9 bases lay in between. CDR3 length: 13 residues. Germline V gene lookup returns CDR1 DFQATT and CDR2 SNEGSKA (reference sequence). CDR3 protein: CSASTGLSYEQYF. The CDR3 nucleotides read TGCAGTGCTAGTACGGGACTCTCCTACGAGCAGTACTTC.

This sequence joins TRBV20-1 and TRBJ2-7, with TRBD2 matching over 9 bases. From germline, CDR1 is DFQATT and CDR2 SNEGSKA (reference sequence). The CDR3 has 14 amino acids. V dropped 1 base and J dropped 5; count of bases not matched to a gene: 6. CDR3 sequence: CSARAGLAQDEQYF. CDR3 coding DNA: TGCAGTGCTAGAGCCGGACTAGCGCAGGACGAGCAGTACTTC.

In its sample, this clonotype was seen once. The chain links TRBV20-1 to TRBJ2-7; D assignment may be TRBD1 or TRBD2 (5 bases each). This CDR3 is 13 amino acids long. Germline CDR1 reads DFQATT; CDR2 reads SNEGSKA (reference sequence). V dropped 6 bases and J dropped 0 bases, with 12 bases sitting between them. CDR3 sequence (DNA): TGCAGTGCCCCTCGGGGCAGCTCCTACGAGCAGTACTTC. Amino acid sequence: CSAPRGSSYEQYF.

The rearrangement joins TRBV6-1 to TRBJ2-4; 7 nucleotides line up with TRBD2. CDR1 is MNHNS and CDR2 is SASEGT in the germline V gene. The CDR3 runs to 16 residues. J lost 0 bases, V lost 5 bases, and 7 bases had no gene match. The chain's CDR3 is CASSKAGGGAKNIQYF. The CDR3 nucleotides are TGTGCCAGCAGTAAGGCCGGCGGGGGAGCCAAAAACATTCAGTACTTC.